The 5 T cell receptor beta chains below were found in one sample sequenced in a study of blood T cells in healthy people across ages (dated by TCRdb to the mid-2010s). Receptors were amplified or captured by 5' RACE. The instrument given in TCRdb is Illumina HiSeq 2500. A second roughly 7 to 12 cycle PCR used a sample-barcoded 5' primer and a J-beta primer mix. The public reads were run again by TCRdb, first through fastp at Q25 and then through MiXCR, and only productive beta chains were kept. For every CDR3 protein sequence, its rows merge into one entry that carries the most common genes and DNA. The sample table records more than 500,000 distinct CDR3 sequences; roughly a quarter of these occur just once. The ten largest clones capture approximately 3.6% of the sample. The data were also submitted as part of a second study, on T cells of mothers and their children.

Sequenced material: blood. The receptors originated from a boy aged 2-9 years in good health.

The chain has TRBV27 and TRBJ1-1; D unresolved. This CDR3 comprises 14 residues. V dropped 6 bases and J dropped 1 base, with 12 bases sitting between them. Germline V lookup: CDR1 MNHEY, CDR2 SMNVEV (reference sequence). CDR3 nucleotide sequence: TGTGCCAGCAGCCGCTGGGTGGAGAACACTGAAGCTTTCTTT. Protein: CASSRWVENTEAFF.

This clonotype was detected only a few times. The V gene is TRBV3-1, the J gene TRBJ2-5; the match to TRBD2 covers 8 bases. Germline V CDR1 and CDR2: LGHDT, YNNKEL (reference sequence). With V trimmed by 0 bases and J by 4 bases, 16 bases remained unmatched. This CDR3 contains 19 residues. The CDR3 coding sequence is TGTGCCAGCAGCCAAGATAACGCGGCTCGAAGCGGGAGTGGAGAGACCCAGTACTTC. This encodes CASSQDNAARSGSGETQYF.

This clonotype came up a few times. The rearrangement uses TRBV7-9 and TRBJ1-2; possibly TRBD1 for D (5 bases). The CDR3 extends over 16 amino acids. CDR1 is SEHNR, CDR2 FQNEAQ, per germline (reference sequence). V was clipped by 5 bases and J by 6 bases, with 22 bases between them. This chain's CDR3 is CASSPWDPAAINGYTF. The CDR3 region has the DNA TGTGCCAGCAGCCCGTGGGACCCAGCGGCTATTAATGGCTACACCTTC.

CDR3 sequence (DNA): TGCGCCAGCAGCGTTTATCCGGGACTAGCGGGGGCCCACCAAGAGACCCAGTACTTC. Protein: CASSVYPGLAGAHQETQYF. The V call is TRBV5-1, the J call TRBJ2-5, with TRBD2 matching over 14 bases. Germline CDR1 reads SGHRS; CDR2 reads YFSETQ. The CDR3 loop spans 19 amino acids. The junction had 11 bases not matched to a gene; V was cut back by 4 bases and J by 0 bases.

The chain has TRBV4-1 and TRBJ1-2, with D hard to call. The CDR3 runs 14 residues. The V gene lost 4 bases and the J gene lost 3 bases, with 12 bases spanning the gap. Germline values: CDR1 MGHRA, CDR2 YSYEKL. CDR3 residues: CASSPHSADYGYTF. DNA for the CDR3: TGCGCCAGCAGCCCCCACTCAGCAGACTATGGCTACACCTTC.